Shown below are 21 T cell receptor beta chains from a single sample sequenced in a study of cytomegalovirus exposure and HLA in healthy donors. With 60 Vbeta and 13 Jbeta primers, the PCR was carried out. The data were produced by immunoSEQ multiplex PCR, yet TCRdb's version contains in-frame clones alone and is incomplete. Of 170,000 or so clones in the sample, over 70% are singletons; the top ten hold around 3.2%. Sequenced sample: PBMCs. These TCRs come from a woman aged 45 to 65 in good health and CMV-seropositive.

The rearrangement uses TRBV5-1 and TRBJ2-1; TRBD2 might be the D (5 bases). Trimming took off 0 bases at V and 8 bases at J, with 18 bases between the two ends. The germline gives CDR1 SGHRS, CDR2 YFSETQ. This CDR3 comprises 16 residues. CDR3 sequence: CASSLAGVMTVHEQFF. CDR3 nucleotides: TGCGCCAGCAGCTTGGCCGGGGTTATGACGGTCCATGAGCAGTTCTTC.

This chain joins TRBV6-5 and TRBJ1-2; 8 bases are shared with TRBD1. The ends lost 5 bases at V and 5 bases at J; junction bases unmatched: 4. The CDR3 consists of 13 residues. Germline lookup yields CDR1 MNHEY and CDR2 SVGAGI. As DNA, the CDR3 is TGTGCCAGCAGTGGGAACAGGGGGTATGGCTACACCTTC. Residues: CASSGNRGYGYTF.

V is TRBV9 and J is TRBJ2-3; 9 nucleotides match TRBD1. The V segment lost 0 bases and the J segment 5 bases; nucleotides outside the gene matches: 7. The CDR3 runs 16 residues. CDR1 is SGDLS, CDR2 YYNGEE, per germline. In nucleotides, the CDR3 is TGTGCCAGCAGCGTAGATGGACAGGGGCAGGGAGATACGCAGTATTTT. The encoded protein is CASSVDGQGQGDTQYF.

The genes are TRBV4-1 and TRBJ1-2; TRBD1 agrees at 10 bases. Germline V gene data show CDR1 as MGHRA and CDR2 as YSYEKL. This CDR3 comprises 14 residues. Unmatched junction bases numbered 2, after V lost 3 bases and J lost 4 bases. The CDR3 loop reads CASSQGTGAYGYTF. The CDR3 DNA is TGCGCCAGCAGCCAGGGGACAGGGGCCTATGGCTACACCTTC.

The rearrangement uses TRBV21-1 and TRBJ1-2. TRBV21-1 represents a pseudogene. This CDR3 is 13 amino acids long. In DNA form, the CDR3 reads TGTGCCAGCAGCAAAAAGGAGGGTACTGGCTACACCTTC. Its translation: CASSKKEGTGYTF.

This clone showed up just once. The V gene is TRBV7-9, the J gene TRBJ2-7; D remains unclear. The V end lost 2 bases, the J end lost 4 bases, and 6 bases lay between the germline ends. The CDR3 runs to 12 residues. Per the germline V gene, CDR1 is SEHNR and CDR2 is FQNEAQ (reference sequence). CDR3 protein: CASSLSGYEQYF. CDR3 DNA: TGTGCCAGCAGCTTATCGGGTTACGAGCAGTACTTC.

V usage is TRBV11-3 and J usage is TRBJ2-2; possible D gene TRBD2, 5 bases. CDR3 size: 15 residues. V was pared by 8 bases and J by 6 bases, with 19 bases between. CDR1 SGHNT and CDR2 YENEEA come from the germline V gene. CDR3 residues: CASGGGLSRPGELFF. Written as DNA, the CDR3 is TGTGCCAGCGGAGGTGGGTTGTCCCGGCCCGGGGAGCTGTTTTTT.

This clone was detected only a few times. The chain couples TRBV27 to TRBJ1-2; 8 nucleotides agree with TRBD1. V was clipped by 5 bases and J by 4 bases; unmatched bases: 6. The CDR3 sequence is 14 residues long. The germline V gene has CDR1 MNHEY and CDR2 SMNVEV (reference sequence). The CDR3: CASSRTGSVYGYTF. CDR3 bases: TGTGCCAGCAGTCGGACAGGGTCGGTCTATGGCTACACCTTC.

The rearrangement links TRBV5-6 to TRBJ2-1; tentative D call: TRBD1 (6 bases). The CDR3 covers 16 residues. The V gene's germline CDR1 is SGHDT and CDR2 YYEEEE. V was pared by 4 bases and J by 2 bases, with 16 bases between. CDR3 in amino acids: CASSGPTGFAYNEQFF. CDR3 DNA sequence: TGTGCCAGCAGCGGGCCTACAGGGTTCGCCTACAATGAGCAGTTCTTC.

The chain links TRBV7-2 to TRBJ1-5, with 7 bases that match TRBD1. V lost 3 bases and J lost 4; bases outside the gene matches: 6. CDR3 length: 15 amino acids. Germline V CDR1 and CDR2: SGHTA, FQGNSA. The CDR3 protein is CASSFDRVGNQPQHF. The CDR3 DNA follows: TGTGCCAGCAGCTTTGACAGGGTAGGGAATCAGCCCCAGCATTTT. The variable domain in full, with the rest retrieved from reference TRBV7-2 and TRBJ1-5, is GAGVSQSPSNKVTEKGKDVELRCDPISGHTALYWYRQSLGQGLEFLIYFQGNSAPDKSGLPSDRFSAERTGGSVSTLTIQRTQQEDSAVYLCASSFDRVGNQPQHFGDGTRLSIL.

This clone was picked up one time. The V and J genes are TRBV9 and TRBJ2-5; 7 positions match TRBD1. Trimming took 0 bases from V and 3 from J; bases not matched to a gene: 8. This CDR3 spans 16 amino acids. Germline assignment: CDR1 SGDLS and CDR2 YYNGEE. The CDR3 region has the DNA TGTGCCAGCAGCGTAGCTACCGGGACAGCTAAAGAGACCCAGTACTTC. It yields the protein CASSVATGTAKETQYF.

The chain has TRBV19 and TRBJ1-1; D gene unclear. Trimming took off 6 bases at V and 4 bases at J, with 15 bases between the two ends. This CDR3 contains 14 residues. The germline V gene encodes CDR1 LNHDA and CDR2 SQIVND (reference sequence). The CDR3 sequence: CASSTELESTEAFF. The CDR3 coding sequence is TGTGCCAGTAGCACTGAGTTGGAGTCCACTGAAGCTTTCTTT.

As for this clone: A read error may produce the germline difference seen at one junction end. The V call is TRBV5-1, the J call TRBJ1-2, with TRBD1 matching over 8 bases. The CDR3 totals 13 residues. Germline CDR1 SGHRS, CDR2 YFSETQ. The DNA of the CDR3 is TGTGCCAGCAGGGAGGGACAGGTGGTTGGCTACACCTTC. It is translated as CASREGQVVGYTF.

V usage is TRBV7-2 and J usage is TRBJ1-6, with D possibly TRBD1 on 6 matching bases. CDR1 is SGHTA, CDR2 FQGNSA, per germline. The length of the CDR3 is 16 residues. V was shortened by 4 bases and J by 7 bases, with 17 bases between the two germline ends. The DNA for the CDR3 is TGTGCCAGCAGCTACGGGCCCGGGACAATCAATTCACCCCTCCACTTT. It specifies CASSYGPGTINSPLHF.

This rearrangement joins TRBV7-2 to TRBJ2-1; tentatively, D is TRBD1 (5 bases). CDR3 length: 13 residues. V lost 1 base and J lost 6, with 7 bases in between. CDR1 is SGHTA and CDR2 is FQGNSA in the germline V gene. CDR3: CASSLERGNEQFF. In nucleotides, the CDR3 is TGTGCCAGCAGCTTAGAAAGGGGCAATGAGCAGTTCTTC.

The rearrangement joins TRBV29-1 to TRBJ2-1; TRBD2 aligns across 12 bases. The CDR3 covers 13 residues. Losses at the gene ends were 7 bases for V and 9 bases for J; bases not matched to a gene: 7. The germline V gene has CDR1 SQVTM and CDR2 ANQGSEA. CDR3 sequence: CSASSGGAGEQFF. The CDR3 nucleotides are TGCAGCGCTTCTAGCGGGGGGGCCGGTGAGCAGTTCTTC.

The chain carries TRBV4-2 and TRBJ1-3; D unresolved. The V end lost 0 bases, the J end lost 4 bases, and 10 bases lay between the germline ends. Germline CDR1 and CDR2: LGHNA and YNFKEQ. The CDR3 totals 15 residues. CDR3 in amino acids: CASSQETFRGNTIYF. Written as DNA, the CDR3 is TGTGCCAGCAGCCAAGAAACCTTCCGGGGAAACACCATATATTTT.

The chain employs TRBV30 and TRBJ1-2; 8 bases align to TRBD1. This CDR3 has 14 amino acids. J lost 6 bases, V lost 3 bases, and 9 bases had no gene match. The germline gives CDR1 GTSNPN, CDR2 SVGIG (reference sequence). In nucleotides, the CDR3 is TGTGCCTGGAGCCCCCCGGACAGGGCGCATGGCTACACCTTC. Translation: CAWSPPDRAHGYTF.

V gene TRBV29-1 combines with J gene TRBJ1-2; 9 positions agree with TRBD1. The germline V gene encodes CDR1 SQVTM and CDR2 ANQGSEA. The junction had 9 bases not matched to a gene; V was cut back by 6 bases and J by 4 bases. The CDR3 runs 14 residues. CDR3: CSVERGQGIYGYTF. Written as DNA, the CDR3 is TGCAGCGTCGAACGAGGACAGGGGATCTATGGCTACACCTTC. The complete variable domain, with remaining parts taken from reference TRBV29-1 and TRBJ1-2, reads SAVISQKPSRDICQRGTSLTIQCQVDSQVTMMFWYRQQPGQSLTLIATANQGSEATYESGFVIDKFPISRPNLTFSTLTVSNMSPEDSSIYLCSVERGQGIYGYTFGSGTRLTVV.

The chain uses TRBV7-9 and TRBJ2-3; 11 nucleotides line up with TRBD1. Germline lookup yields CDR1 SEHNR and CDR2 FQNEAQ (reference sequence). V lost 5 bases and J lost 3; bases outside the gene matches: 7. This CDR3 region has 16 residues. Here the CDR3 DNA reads TGTGCCAGCAGCCCCGGACAGGGGGCCATTACAGATACGCAGTATTTT. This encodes CASSPGQGAITDTQYF.

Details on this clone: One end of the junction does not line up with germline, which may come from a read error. The CDR3 loop reads CARSGQSYGYTF. The CDR3 nucleotides are TGTGCCCGGAGTGGGCAATCCTATGGCTACACCTTC. The V call is TRBV30, the J call TRBJ1-2; D gene ambiguous. The germline V gene has CDR1 GTSNPN and CDR2 SVGIG (reference sequence). This CDR3 is 12 amino acids long.